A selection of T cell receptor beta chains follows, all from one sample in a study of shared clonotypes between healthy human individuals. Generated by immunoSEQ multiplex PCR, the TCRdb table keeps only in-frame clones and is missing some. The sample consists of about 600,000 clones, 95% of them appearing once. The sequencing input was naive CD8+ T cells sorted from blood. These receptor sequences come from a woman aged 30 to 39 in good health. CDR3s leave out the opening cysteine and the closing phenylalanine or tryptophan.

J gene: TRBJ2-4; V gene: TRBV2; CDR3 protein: ASSEWTGKNIQY
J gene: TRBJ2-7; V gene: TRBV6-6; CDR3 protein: ASSYLDRVDEQY
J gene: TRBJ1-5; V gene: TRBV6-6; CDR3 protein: ASSLAASNQPQH
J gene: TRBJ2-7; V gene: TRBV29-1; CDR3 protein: SVLRDTNYEQY
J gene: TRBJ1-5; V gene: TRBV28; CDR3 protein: ASGIRTGGYQPQH
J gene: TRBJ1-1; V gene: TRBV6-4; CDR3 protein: ANPPRQGSYTEAF
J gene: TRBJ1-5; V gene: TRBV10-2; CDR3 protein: ASSTGVGGDQPQH
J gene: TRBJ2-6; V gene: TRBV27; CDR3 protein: ASSSGTGSGANVLT
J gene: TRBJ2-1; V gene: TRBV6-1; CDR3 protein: ASSVGTEYYNEQF
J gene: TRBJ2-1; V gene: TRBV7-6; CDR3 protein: ASSLSGIGSYNEQF
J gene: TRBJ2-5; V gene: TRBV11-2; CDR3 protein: ASSSQWGGGETQY
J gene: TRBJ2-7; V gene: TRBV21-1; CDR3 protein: ASSKDPGQGVNEQY
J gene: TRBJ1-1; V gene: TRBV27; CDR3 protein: ASNQGWNTEAF
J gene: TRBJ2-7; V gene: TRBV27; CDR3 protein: ASSWGQGAGEQY
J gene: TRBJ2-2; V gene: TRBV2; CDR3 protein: ASSEPRDAGRDTGELF
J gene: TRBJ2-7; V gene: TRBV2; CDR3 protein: ASSPNRLEYG
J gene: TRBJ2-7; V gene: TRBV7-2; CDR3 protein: ASSQDSLAGGFYEQY
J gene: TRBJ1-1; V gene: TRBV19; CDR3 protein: ASSHPTAYTEAF
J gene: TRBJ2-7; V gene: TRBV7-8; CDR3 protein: ASSYGAGTYEQY
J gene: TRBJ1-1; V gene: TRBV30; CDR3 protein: AWAGDYTEAF